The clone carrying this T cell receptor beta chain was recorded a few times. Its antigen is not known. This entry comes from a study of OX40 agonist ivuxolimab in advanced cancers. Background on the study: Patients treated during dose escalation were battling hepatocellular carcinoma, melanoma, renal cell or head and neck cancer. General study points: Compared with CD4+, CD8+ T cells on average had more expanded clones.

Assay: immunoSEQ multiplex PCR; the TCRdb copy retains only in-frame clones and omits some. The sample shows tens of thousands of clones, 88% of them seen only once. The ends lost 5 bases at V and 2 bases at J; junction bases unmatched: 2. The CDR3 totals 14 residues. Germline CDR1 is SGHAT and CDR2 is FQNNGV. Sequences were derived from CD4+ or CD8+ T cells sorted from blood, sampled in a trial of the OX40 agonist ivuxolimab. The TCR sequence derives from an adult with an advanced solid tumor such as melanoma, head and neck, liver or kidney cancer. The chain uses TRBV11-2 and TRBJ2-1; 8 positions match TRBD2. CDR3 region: CASSQGLAYNEQFF. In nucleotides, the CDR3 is TGTGCCAGCAGCCAGGGACTAGCCTACAATGAGCAGTTCTTC.